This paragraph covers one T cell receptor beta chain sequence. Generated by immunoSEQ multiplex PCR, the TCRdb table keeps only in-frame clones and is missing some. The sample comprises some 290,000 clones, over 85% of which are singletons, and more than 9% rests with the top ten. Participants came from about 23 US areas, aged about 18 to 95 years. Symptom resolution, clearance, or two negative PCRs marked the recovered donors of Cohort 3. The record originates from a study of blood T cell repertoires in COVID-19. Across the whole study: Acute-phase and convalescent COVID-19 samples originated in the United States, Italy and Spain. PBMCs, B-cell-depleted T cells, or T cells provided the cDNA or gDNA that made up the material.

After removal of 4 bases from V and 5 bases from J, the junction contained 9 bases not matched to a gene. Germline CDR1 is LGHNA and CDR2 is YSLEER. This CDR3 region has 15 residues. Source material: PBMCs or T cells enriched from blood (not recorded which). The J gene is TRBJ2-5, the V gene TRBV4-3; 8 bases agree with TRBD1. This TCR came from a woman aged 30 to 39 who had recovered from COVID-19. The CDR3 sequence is CASSPSGGGEETQYF. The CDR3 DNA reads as TGCGCCAGCAGCCCTTCAGGGGGCGGTGAGGAGACCCAGTACTTC.